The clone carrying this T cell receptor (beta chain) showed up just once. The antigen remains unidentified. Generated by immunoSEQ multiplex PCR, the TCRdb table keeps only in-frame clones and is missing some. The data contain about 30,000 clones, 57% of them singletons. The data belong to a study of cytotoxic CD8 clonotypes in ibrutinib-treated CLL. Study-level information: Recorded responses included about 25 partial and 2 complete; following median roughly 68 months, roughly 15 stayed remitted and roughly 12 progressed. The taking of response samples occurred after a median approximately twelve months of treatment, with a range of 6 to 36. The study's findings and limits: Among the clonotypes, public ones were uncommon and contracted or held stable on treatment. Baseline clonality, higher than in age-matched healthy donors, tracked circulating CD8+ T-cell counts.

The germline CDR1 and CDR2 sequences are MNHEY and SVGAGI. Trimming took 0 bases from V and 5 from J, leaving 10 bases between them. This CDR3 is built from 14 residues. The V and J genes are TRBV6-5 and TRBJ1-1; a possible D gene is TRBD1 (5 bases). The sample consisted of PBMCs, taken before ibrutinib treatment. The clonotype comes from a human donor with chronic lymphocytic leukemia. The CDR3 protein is CASSYSRGWTEAFF. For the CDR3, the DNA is TGTGCCAGCAGTTACTCTAGGGGCTGGACTGAAGCTTTCTTT.